Sequencing of this TCR beta chain was carried out in a study of blood T cell repertoires in COVID-19. About the study: The United States, Italy and Spain supplied acute and convalescent COVID-19 samples. Nucleic acid was either cDNA or gDNA, and it came from T cells, B-cell-depleted T cells, or PBMCs.

The V gene's germline CDR1 is LNHDA and CDR2 SQIVND (reference sequence). The J segment lost 4 bases and the V segment lost 6 bases, leaving 8 bases of the junction unmatched. The length of the CDR3 is 14 residues. Authors' processing steps: Amplification from reference gene primers served as the basis for estimated nucleated cell counts. Libraries were prepared by immunoSEQ multiplex PCR; TCRdb keeps only in-frame clonotypes and omits some of them. V and J calls and clone size come straight from that table; D and trimming were deduced from the DNA. The sample holds under 300,000 clones; roughly four fifths are singletons and the top ten take 3% to 4%.

The origin of this receptor is a woman aged 18-30 years with acute or convalescent COVID-19. The chain carries TRBV19 and TRBJ2-5; TRBD1 aligns across 7 bases. The sequencing input was peripheral blood. DNA of the CDR3: TGTGCCAGTAGGGGGGACAGCTGGAGAGAGACCCAGTACTTC. Translated, it gives CASRGDSWRETQYF.